This TCR beta chain was sequenced in a study of T-cell reconstitution after alpha-beta-depleted transplantation in children. Study conclusions and caveats: At the one-year point after transplant, T-cell counts and TCRbeta diversity were found to come mostly from T cells that had been newly produced. Reportedly, alpha-beta T cells present about two months post-transplant originated from several hundred expanded clones of graft origin.

V lost 0 bases to trimming and J lost 4 bases, with 11 bases between them. Germline assignment: CDR1 SGDLS and CDR2 YYNGEE. The CDR3 contains 14 residues. Preparing the TCRbeta library involved the use of unique molecular identifiers. One entry per CDR3 protein results from TCRdb running MiXCR on the PCR reads. The sample yields hundreds of thousands of distinct CDR3 sequences, 8% to 11% seen once. This clonotype was picked up a small number of times. Its antigen is unknown. The sample consisted of PBMCs, taken before TCRalphabeta/CD19-depleted stem cell transplant. The chain uses TRBV9 and TRBJ2-7; D not resolved. The TCR originated in a child aged 2-15 years with inherited bone marrow failure, due to receive a stem cell transplant. CDR3 nucleotides: TGTGCCAGCAGCGTAGGAATCCCGGGTTACGAGCAGTACTTC. Translation: CASSVGIPGYEQYF.